This T cell receptor (beta chain) is from a study of shared clonotypes between healthy human individuals (dated by TCRdb to about 2020). For context, the study as a whole: A few men and two women, aged 18 to 49 years, made up the cohort. For each donor, CD4 naive and CD4 memory were each run on three plates, CD8 naive on two plates, and CD8 memory on one plate. Blood TCR repertoires of roughly 5 healthy adults were deeply sequenced to estimate repertoire size and the extent of clonotype sharing between individuals. Libraries were prepared and TCR repertoires were sequenced by different laboratories using diverse techniques, in order to increase sequencing depth and limit assay-specific biases. Between about 0.94 and 8.9 billion PBMCs per donor were obtained by leukapheresis.

On this clone itself: This clone's antigen is unknown. Base qualities are not at hand, and no much larger clone is one base apart.

On the study overall, not on this receptor specifically: Incomplete sequencing was indicated by rarefaction of sorted-subset datasets, despite the large sequencing depth. Based on pairwise subsampling, the degree of clonotype sharing among donors was expected to be affected by sequencing depth. Compared with non-shared clonotypes, clonotypes shared by all four sorted-subset donors had higher generation probabilities. When a handful of donors were compared, the shared fraction of clonotypes was about 5% for naive CD4, around 3.6% for naive CD8, 2.3% for memory CD4, and approximately 0.4% for memory CD8. Estimated clonotype richness was generally larger for naive than for memory subsets. Sampling was restricted to blood, and TCR repertoires in tissue are likely to differ from TCR repertoires in blood. The genetic and exposure-history diversity represented was limited by the small number of donors.

Using the deep immunoSEQ assay, multiplex PCR amplified TCR CDR3 regions from genomic DNA. Extracted genomic DNA from each cell subset was spread evenly across all wells of several immunoSEQ 96-well plates, with each plate serving as a replicate. Each replicate PCR for sorted subsets received 200 ng genomic DNA, equal to some 32,000 T cell genomes. Purified libraries were quantified with a Qubit 3.0 fluorometer, sized on a Bioanalyzer 2100, and re-quantified with the KAPA Library Quantification kit. Every immunoSEQ 96-well plate was sequenced on a separate single-read 150-cycle Illumina NextSeq 550 flow cell. On the authors' methods: Because the immunoSEQ output held only junctional sequences and lacked quality scores, the filtering could not match the filtering applied to full-length reads. To assign V/J genes and CDR3, sequences were annotated against IMGT germline references using PyIR, a Python wrapper for IgBLAST v1.9. Any read was removed if the V/J assignment was weak (E-value above 1e-6), the CDR3 was missing, or the read contained stop codons, out-of-frame junctions, or ambiguous translated residues. V3J clonotypes were defined as sequences sharing an identical inferred V gene, J gene, and CDR3 amino acid sequence. To compute the percentage overlap between repertoires, the number of shared unique clonotypes was divided by the size of the smaller repertoire. Repertoire richness was assessed with RTK rarefaction, the Chao1 estimator, and Recon v2.1 estimates of unobserved clonotypes. OLGA was used to compute generation probabilities for all TCRbeta clonotypes that the gDNA method yielded from a handful of donors. In TCRdb, the immuneACCESS table is reduced to in-frame sequences with V and J assigned. These tables do not hold every clone; where another copy was compared, an unresolved V gene accounts for under half, and the others remain unexplained. D and trimming come from the DNA, and the V and J calls and clone size come from that table. This sample holds some 1,100,000 clones; approximately 80% were observed only once. The top ten constitute 0.5% to 0.6% of the sample.

The donors were healthy, HIV-negative adults who had no recently reported acute infections or vaccinations. Every donor was a Caucasian adult living in Nashville, Tennessee, USA. CD4+ T cells were enriched by magnetic negative selection; naive cells were then positively selected on CD45RA, and the negative fraction formed the memory subset. Blood was obtained by leukapheresis, after which PBMCs were separated by Ficoll-Histopaque density gradient centrifugation and cryopreserved in liquid nitrogen vapor phase. Purity and quantity of every magnetically sorted T cell population were checked by analytical flow cytometry. Genomic DNA was isolated from every sorted fraction and measured by UV absorbance on a Nanodrop 2000c. Between the V and J ends, shortened by 6 bases and 7 bases respectively, the junction contains 18 bases. From the cysteine through the phenylalanine, the CDR3 covers 15 amino acids. Just CDR3 DNA is preserved here, 45 bases in frame from base 1. Reading the germline V gene (reference sequence) gives CDR1 MNHNY and CDR2 SVGAGI.

The clonotype was recovered from a man between 18 and 35 years old in good health. Some clones in this sample may be carry-over from other donors' samples. This sequence uses TRBV6-6 and TRBJ1-4; 6 matching bases give a weak D call of TRBD1. The sequencing input was memory CD4+ T cells from PBMCs. Per the publication, the cell subset or site label means: CD45RA-negative fraction. The CDR3 region reads CASSAQGGLSEKLFF. The DNA sequence reads TGTGCCAGCAGCGCACAAGGGGGGCTCAGTGAAAAACTGTTTTTT.